This T cell receptor (beta chain) was documented in a study of post-analysis software for immune sequencing data. The CDR3 covers 16 residues. The V gene lost 5 bases and the J gene lost 0 bases, with 15 bases spanning the gap. Study-level results: Controls showed lower frequencies than patients for roughly 5 TRBV segments, and TRBV5-6, TRBV5-1 and TRBV20-1 were among these.

Presence of unique molecular identifiers characterized the TCR beta cDNA libraries. Each CDR3 protein is one row after TCRdb ran MiXCR on the PCR reads. The top ten clones hold about 7.6% of a sample with more than 350,000 distinct CDR3 sequences, 30% to 40% of them seen once. In this sample, this clonotype turned up once. Its antigen is not known. Sequencing was carried out using blood. The rearrangement joins TRBV12-3 or TRBV12-4 to TRBJ2-3, with D tentatively TRBD1 (5 bases). This receptor was obtained from a girl aged 2-10 years with multiple sclerosis. This CDR3 is CASSPRTLPSTDTQYF. CDR3 sequence (DNA): TGTGCCAGCAGTCCGAGGACACTTCCGAGCACAGATACGCAGTATTTT.